A selection of T cell receptor beta chains follows, all from one sample in a study of T-cell reconstitution after alpha-beta-depleted transplantation in children. TCRdb reprocessed the PCR reads with MiXCR, giving one entry per CDR3 protein. The sample holds approximately 270,000 distinct CDR3 sequences; 20% to 30% are singletons and the top ten take under 5.5%. The sequenced sample was PBMCs, mostly from graft donor cells, obtained 360 days after TCRalphabeta/CD19-depleted stem cell transplant. The receptors were gathered from a female patient aged 2 to 10 who had a stem cell transplant for congenital amegakaryocytic thrombocytopenia, so the T cells may come from the graft donor. Both conserved end residues are part of each CDR3. D genes are given only for firm matches. A row's size may be missing; if present it is once, few, many or a size class.

clone_size,d_call,cdr3_length,j_call,v_call,cdr3_nt,cdr3_aa
NA,TRBD2,15,TRBJ2-7,TRBV4-1,TGCGCCAGCAGCCAGCGCCTAGCGGGAGTAGAAGAGCAGTACTTC,CASSQRLAGVEEQYF
NA,NA,15,TRBJ2-7,TRBV7-9,TGTGCCAGCAGCCCTTTAGCGAGGGCCCCCTACGAGCAGTACTTC,CASSPLARAPYEQYF
few,TRBD2,17,TRBJ2-1,TRBV7-2,TGTGCCAGCAGCAGGGGTGCCCTAGCGGGGGGGTTGGATGAGCAGTTCTTC,CASSRGALAGGLDEQFF
NA,NA,15,TRBJ2-2,TRBV6-5,TGTGCCAGCAGTTACTCAACAGGGTCCACCGGGGAGCTGTTTTTT,CASSYSTGSTGELFF
NA,NA,15,TRBJ1-1,TRBV6-5,TGTGCCAGCAGTTACTCGGGCGGAATGAACACTGAAGCTTTCTTT,CASSYSGGMNTEAFF
NA,NA,12,TRBJ1-2,TRBV12-3/TRBV12-4,TGTGCCAGCACCTCGTATTACTATGGCTACACCTTC,CASTSYYYGYTF
few,TRBD1,15,TRBJ2-3,TRBV2,TGTGCCAGCAGTGATCTCGGGACAGGCACAGATACGCAGTATTTT,CASSDLGTGTDTQYF
NA,TRBD2,18,TRBJ2-1,TRBV15,TGTGCCACCAGCAGAGATTTCCCGGAGCCGGGACTAGCCAATGAGCAGTTCTTC,CATSRDFPEPGLANEQFF
NA,TRBD2,16,TRBJ2-1,TRBV3-1,TGTGCCAGCAGCCAAGTCCTAGCGGGGGGGCAGAATGAGCAGTTCTTC,CASSQVLAGGQNEQFF
NA,NA,11,TRBJ1-2,TRBV20-1,TGCAGTGGGGATACTAACTATGGCTACACCTTC,CSGDTNYGYTF
NA,NA,11,TRBJ1-6,TRBV6-6,TGTGCCAGCAGGGCTAGTAGGACCCTCCACTTT,CASRASRTLHF
few,NA,15,TRBJ1-6,TRBV12-3/TRBV12-4,TGTGCCAGCAGAACAGAAGTTCCCTATAATTCACCCCTCCACTTT,CASRTEVPYNSPLHF
NA,NA,11,TRBJ2-5,TRBV20-1,TGCAGTGCTACCCTCCGAGAGACCCAGTACTTC,CSATLRETQYF
NA,NA,14,TRBJ1-6,TRBV4-1,TGCGCCAGCAGCCAAGAGGACAGCCGATCACCCCTCCACTTT,CASSQEDSRSPLHF
NA,NA,17,TRBJ2-1,TRBV5-6,TGTGCCAGCAGCTCAATAGGCGCGGAGGGCTCCTACAATGAGCAGTTCTTC,CASSSIGAEGSYNEQFF
few,TRBD1,15,TRBJ1-2,TRBV12-3/TRBV12-4,TGTGCCAGCAGTTTAAGGGACAGGCCTAACTATGGCTACACCTTC,CASSLRDRPNYGYTF
few,TRBD2,17,TRBJ2-2,TRBV12-3/TRBV12-4,TGTGCCAGCAGTACCATAGCGGGAGGGCCTAACACCGGGGAGCTGTTTTTT,CASSTIAGGPNTGELFF
NA,NA,15,TRBJ1-2,TRBV10-3,TGTGCCATCAGCAACGGACTGGGGGAGGGGTATGGCTACACCTTC,CAISNGLGEGYGYTF
NA,TRBD1,17,TRBJ1-5,TRBV20-1,TGCAGTGCTAGATTGACAGGGGGCATCGAATATAATCAGCCCCAGCATTTT,CSARLTGGIEYNQPQHF
NA,NA,14,TRBJ1-1,TRBV5-1,TGCGCCAGCAGCTCGGTGTCAAGTAGTGCCGAAGCTTTCTTT,CASSSVSSSAEAFF
many,NA,11,TRBJ2-2,TRBV12-3/TRBV12-4,TGTGCCACCCCCGGGGACGGGGAGCTGTTTTTT,CATPGDGELFF
few,TRBD1,15,TRBJ2-5,TRBV5-5,TGTGCCAGCAGCCCTAGTGGGACAGACAAAGAGACCCAGTACTTC,CASSPSGTDKETQYF
NA,TRBD1,14,TRBJ2-7,TRBV5-1,TGCGCCAGCAGATCGGGACAGGGGGCATGGGAGCAGTACTTC,CASRSGQGAWEQYF
NA,NA,14,TRBJ2-5,TRBV19,TGTGCCAGTAGCAGAGACAGGAGCCGAGAGACCCAGTACTTC,CASSRDRSRETQYF
few,TRBD1,15,TRBJ2-7,TRBV4-1,TGCGCCAGCAGCCAGGAGGACAGGGTCGTTTACGAGCAGTACTTC,CASSQEDRVVYEQYF
few,TRBD1,12,TRBJ2-5,TRBV29-1,TGCAGCGTTCTGACAGGGCCCAAGACCCAGTACTTC,CSVLTGPKTQYF
NA,NA,17,TRBJ2-1,TRBV7-2,TGTGCCAGCAGCTTACACCCAGGGGCCAGCTCCTACAATGAGCAGTTCTTC,CASSLHPGASSYNEQFF
NA,NA,11,TRBJ2-7,TRBV30,TGTGCCTGGAGGGCGGTCTACGAGCAGTACTTC,CAWRAVYEQYF
many,NA,15,TRBJ2-7,TRBV27,TGTGCCAGCAGCTACTACACCGGGACATCCAACGAGCAGTACTTC,CASSYYTGTSNEQYF
few,NA,14,TRBJ2-2,TRBV12-3/TRBV12-4,TGTGCCAGCAGGGTCTCTCAGCTCGGCGGGGAGCTGTTTTTT,CASRVSQLGGELFF
few,TRBD1,14,TRBJ1-1,TRBV4-1,TGCGCCAGCAGCCAATACAGGGGAAACACTGAAGCTTTCTTT,CASSQYRGNTEAFF
NA,NA,14,TRBJ2-1,TRBV15,TGTGCCACCAGCAGAAATTCCAAGGGCAATGAGCAGTTCTTC,CATSRNSKGNEQFF
few,TRBD1,15,TRBJ2-5,TRBV7-9,TGTGCCAGCAGCCCACCTGGACAGGGGTCAGAGACCCAGTACTTC,CASSPPGQGSETQYF
many,NA,13,TRBJ2-3,TRBV15,TGTGCCACCAGCACACGGAACACAGATACGCAGTATTTT,CATSTRNTDTQYF
NA,TRBD2,16,TRBJ2-7,TRBV5-1,TGCGCCAGCAGCTTGGGACTAGCGGCGAGCTCCTACGAGCAGTACTTC,CASSLGLAASSYEQYF
many,NA,13,TRBJ2-7,TRBV9,TGTGCCAGCGGGAAGAAAGTACGGATCGAGCAGTACTTC,CASGKKVRIEQYF
NA,TRBD1,15,TRBJ2-7,TRBV6-1,TGTGCCAGCATCTCGACAGGGGCCTCCTCCTACGAGCAGTACTTC,CASISTGASSYEQYF
few,NA,11,TRBJ2-3,TRBV20-1,TGCAGTGCTAGCACACGAGATACGCAGTATTTT,CSASTRDTQYF
NA,NA,16,TRBJ2-5,TRBV3-1,TGTGCCAGCAGCCAAGTTTACCGGGGATTCCAAGAGACCCAGTACTTC,CASSQVYRGFQETQYF
NA,NA,11,TRBJ2-1,TRBV10-3,TGTGCCATCAGTGCCGCAAATGAGCAGTTCTTC,CAISAANEQFF
few,NA,16,TRBJ2-1,TRBV7-9,TGTGCCAGCAGCCCCCCGGAGGGGGGCTCCTACAATGAGCAGTTCTTC,CASSPPEGGSYNEQFF
few,NA,14,TRBJ1-2,TRBV5-1,TGCGCCAGCAGCTTGGAATGGGAAGAGGAGGGCTACACCTTC,CASSLEWEEEGYTF
NA,NA,13,TRBJ1-2,TRBV20-1,TGCAGTGCTAGCCGAACAGGGAACTATGGCTACACCTTC,CSASRTGNYGYTF
NA,TRBD2,16,TRBJ2-7,TRBV3-1,TGTGCCAGCAGCCAAGACGGGACTACCCCCTCCTACGAGCAGTACTTC,CASSQDGTTPSYEQYF
NA,NA,15,TRBJ1-2,TRBV6-5,TGTGCCAGCAGTTATGGGGACTACGCTAACTATGGCTACACCTTC,CASSYGDYANYGYTF
NA,NA,15,TRBJ1-3,TRBV7-2,TGTGCCAGCAGCTTAGTCAGATCTGCTGGAAACACCATATATTTT,CASSLVRSAGNTIYF
NA,NA,14,TRBJ2-7,TRBV15,TGTGCCACCAGCAGACCATCCGACGGGTACGAGCAGTACTTC,CATSRPSDGYEQYF
few,NA,15,TRBJ2-7,TRBV19,TGTGCCAGTAGTACATACAGGGTCAGCGGTTACGAGCAGTACTTC,CASSTYRVSGYEQYF
NA,TRBD1,16,TRBJ1-5,TRBV6-1,TGTGCCAGCAGTAGTTATCAGGACAGGGGGCTTCAGCCCCAGCATTTT,CASSSYQDRGLQPQHF
few,NA,13,TRBJ1-5,TRBV6-1,TGTGCCAGCAAACAGGGACCGAATCAGCCCCAGCATTTT,CASKQGPNQPQHF
NA,NA,11,TRBJ2-7,TRBV20-1,TGCAGTGTGGAGACAGCTTACGAGCAGTACTTC,CSVETAYEQYF
many,NA,14,TRBJ2-7,TRBV28,TGTGCCAGCAGTTTATCGGGGGATTCCTACGAGCAGTACTTC,CASSLSGDSYEQYF